A selection of T cell receptor beta chains follows, all from one sample in a study of regulatory T cells in long-lasting Graves disease. One entry per CDR3 protein, called by TCRdb with MiXCR from the multiplex PCR reads. The sample has roughly 320,000 distinct CDR3 sequences, over 15% seen once. These data are also associated with another study on T cells in Graves' hyperthyroidism and ophthalmopathy.

This specimen consisted of peripheral blood mononuclear cells (PBMCs), obtained at new diagnosis, from a patient treated with antithyroid drugs. Receptors originate from a man aged 35 to 55 with Graves disease. Each CDR3 is given without its conserved first and last residue.

13	TRBJ2-3	TRBV7-3	ASSLTFSRSDTQY
15	TRBJ1-4	TRBV7-9	ASSLDGWGQGNEKLF
12	TRBJ1-2	TRBV7-3	ASSPGQGLRGYT
14	TRBJ1-4	TRBV28	ASSSLPGPAEEKLF
13	TRBJ2-2	TRBV6-1	ASSLRTSTDGELF
14	TRBJ2-5	TRBV28	ASSFLAGGLEETQY
12	TRBJ2-5	TRBV2	ASILNRGKETQY
17	TRBJ2-6	TRBV5-1	ASSLRSGTSNSGANVLT
14	TRBJ1-1	TRBV6-2/TRBV6-3	ASSVIRDRVGTEAF
13	TRBJ1-1	TRBV20-1	SARESKGMNTEAF
10	TRBJ1-1	TRBV5-1	ASRQVNTEAF
12	TRBJ2-1	TRBV5-6	ASSKRAFYNEQF
15	TRBJ2-7	TRBV27	ASSLGYGLPPYYEQY
11	TRBJ2-1	TRBV20-1	SASSDATPKQF
12	TRBJ1-2	TRBV12-5	ASGLPPLDYGYT
14	TRBJ2-1	TRBV19	ASSRNRDRGWNEQF
11	TRBJ1-2	TRBV6-2/TRBV6-3	ASRDRGPGGYT
10	TRBJ2-3	TRBV29-1	SVAGVTDTQY
13	TRBJ2-5	TRBV12-3/TRBV12-4	ASSGERGGWETQY
9	TRBJ2-1	TRBV19	ASRVGGGQF
14	TRBJ2-2	TRBV5-1	ASSLGTVRGTGELF
6	TRBJ1-1	TRBV29-1	SVGGAF
16	TRBJ1-4	TRBV4-2	ASSRLTGRGAGDEKLF
12	TRBJ1-5	TRBV20-1	SARGAGFHQPQH
12	TRBJ1-2	TRBV5-1	ASSQARGSYGYT
10	TRBJ1-1	TRBV2	ASSREWAEAF
11	TRBJ2-2	TRBV30	AWSDGNTGELF
12	TRBJ1-1	TRBV20-1	SARDYGGRTEAF
10	TRBJ1-2	TRBV12-3/TRBV12-4	ASSPARTAFT
9	TRBJ2-3	TRBV10-3	AISATDTQY
13	TRBJ2-7	TRBV6-2/TRBV6-3	ASSYSSGHNYEQY
12	TRBJ1-6	TRBV2	ASRRAGADSPLH
14	TRBJ2-1	TRBV28	ASRGTGGTSYNEQF
13	TRBJ2-7	TRBV4-2	ASSQERQGAYEQY
12	TRBJ2-6	TRBV10-3	AIKQNSGANVLT
11	TRBJ2-1	TRBV7-2	ASSFRKVTSLF
14	TRBJ2-2	TRBV7-2	ASSPRAGGPFEELF
13	TRBJ1-6	TRBV7-9	ASSPGAADNSPLH
10	TRBJ2-1	TRBV28	ASSLLSDEQF
13	.	TRBV9	ASSVHRGASSEQY
12	TRBJ1-4	TRBV6-1	ASSRGGSNEKLF
14	TRBJ2-2	TRBV5-1	ASSPIAGVNTGELF
13	TRBJ2-2	TRBV5-1	ASSLAAVNTGELF
11	TRBJ1-5	TRBV2	ASTGRFGKPQH
10	TRBJ2-7	TRBV7-9	ASNRGLDEQY